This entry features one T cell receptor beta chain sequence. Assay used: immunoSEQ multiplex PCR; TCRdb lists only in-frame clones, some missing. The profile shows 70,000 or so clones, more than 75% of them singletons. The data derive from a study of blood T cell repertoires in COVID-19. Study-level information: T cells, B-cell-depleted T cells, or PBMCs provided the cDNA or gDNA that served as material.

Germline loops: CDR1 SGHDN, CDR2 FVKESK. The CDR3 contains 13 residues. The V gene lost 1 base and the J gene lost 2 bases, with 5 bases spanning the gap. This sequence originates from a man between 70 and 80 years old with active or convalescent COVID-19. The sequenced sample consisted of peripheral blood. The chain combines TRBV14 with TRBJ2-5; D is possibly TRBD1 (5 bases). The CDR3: CASSQGQQETQYF. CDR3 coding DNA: TGTGCCAGCAGCCAAGGACAGCAAGAGACCCAGTACTTC.